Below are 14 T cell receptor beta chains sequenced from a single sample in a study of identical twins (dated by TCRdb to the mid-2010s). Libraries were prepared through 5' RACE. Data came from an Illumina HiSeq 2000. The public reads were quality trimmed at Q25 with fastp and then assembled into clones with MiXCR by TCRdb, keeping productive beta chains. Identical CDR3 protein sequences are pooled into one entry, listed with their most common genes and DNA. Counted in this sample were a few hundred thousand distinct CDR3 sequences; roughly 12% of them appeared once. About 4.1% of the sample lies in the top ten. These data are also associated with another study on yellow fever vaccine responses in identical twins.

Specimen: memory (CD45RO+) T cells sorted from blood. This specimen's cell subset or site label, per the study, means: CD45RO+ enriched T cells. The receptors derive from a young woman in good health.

DNA of the CDR3: TGCGCCAGCAGCCGGGGGGCCGGCTACGAGCAGTACTTC. It is translated as CASSRGAGYEQYF. This rearrangement joins TRBV4-1 to TRBJ2-7; either TRBD1 or TRBD2 may supply D (6 bases each). The CDR3 has 13 amino acids. The germline V gene encodes CDR1 MGHRA and CDR2 YSYEKL. The V end lost 4 bases, the J end lost 3 bases, and 10 bases lay between the germline ends.

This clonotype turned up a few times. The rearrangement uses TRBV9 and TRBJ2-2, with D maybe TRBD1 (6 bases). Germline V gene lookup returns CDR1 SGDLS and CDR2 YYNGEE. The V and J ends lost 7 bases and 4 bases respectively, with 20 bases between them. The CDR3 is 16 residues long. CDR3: CASASPQGWSTGELFF. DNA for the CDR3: TGTGCCAGCGCTAGTCCCCAGGGGTGGAGCACCGGGGAGCTGTTTTTT.

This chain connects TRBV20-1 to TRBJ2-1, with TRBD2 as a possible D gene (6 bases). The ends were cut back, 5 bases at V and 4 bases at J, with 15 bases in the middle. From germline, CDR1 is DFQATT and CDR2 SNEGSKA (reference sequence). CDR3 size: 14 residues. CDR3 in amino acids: CSASARRGYNEQFF. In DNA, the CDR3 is TGCAGTGCTTCAGCCCGGAGGGGATACAATGAGCAGTTCTTC.

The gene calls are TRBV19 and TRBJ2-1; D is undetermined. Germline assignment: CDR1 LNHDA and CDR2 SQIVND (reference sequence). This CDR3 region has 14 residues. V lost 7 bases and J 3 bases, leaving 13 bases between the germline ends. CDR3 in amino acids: CASKGHKDYNEQFF. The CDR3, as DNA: TGTGCCAGTAAGGGCCACAAAGACTACAATGAGCAGTTCTTC.

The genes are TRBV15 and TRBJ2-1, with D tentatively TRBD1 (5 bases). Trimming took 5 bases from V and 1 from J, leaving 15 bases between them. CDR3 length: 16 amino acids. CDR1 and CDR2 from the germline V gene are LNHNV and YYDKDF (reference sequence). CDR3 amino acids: CATSGSGAESYNEQFF. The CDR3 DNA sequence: TGTGCCACCAGCGGAAGTGGGGCCGAGTCCTACAATGAGCAGTTCTTC.

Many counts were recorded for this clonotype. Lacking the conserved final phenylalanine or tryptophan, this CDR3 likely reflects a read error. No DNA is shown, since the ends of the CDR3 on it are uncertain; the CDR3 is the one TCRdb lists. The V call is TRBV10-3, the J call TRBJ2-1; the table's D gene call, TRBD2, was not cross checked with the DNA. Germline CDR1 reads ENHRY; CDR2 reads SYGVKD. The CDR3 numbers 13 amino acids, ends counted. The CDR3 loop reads CATYPTSGGALIL.

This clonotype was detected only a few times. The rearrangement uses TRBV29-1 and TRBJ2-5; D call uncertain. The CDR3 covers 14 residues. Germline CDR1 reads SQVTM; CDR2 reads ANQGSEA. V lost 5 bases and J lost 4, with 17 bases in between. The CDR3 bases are TGCAGCGTTCTGGTGCACATGTCCGCAGAGACCCAGTACTTC. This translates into CSVLVHMSAETQYF. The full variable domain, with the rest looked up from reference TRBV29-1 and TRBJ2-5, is SAVISQKPSRDICQRGTSLTIQCQVDSQVTMMFWYRQQPGQSLTLIATANQGSEATYESGFVIDKFPISRPNLTFSTLTVSNMSPEDSSIYLCSVLVHMSAETQYFGPGTRLLVL.

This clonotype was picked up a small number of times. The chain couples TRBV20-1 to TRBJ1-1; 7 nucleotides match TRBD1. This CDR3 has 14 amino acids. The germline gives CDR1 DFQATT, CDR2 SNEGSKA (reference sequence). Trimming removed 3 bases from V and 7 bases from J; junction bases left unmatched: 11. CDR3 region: CSARRDSPQGEAFF. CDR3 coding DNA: TGCAGTGCTAGGCGGGACAGCCCCCAAGGTGAAGCTTTCTTT.

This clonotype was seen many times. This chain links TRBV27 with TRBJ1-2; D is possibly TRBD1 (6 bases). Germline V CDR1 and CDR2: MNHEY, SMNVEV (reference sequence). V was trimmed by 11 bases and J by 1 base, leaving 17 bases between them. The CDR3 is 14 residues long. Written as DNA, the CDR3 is TGTGCCTCTAAAATTGGGGGGCGTAACTATGGCTACACCTTC. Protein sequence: CASKIGGRNYGYTF.

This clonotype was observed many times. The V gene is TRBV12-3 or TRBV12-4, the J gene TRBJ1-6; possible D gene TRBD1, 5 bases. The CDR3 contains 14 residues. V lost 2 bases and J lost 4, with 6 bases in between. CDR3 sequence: CASSLRTYNSPLHF. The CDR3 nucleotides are TGTGCCAGCAGTTTAAGGACATATAATTCACCCCTCCACTTT.

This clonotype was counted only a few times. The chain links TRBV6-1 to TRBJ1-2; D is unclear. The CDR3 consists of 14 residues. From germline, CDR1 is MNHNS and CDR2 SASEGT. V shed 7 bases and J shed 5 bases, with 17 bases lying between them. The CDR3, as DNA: TGTGCCAGCAACTTTGGAAGCCGGAATTATGGCTACACCTTC. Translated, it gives CASNFGSRNYGYTF.

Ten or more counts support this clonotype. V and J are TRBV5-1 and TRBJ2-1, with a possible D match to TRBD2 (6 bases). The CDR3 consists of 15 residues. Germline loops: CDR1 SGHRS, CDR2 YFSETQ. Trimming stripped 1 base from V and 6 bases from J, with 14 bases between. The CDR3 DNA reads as TGCGCCAGCAGCTTGTGGCCGGGAGTTGGCAATGAGCAGTTCTTC. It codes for CASSLWPGVGNEQFF.

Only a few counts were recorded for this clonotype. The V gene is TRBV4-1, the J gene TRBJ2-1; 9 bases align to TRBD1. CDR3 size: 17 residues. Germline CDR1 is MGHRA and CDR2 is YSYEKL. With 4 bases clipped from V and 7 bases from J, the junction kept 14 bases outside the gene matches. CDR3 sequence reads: CASSPPPGQGLGNEQFF. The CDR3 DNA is TGCGCCAGCAGCCCCCCCCCGGGACAGGGTTTGGGGAATGAGCAGTTCTTC.

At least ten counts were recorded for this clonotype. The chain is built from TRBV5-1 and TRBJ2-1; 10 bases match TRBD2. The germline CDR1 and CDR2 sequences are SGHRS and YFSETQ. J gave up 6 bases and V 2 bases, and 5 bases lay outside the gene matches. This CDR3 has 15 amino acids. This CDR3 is CASSFSGGPGNEQFF. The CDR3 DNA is TGCGCCAGCAGCTTTAGCGGGGGGCCGGGCAATGAGCAGTTCTTC.